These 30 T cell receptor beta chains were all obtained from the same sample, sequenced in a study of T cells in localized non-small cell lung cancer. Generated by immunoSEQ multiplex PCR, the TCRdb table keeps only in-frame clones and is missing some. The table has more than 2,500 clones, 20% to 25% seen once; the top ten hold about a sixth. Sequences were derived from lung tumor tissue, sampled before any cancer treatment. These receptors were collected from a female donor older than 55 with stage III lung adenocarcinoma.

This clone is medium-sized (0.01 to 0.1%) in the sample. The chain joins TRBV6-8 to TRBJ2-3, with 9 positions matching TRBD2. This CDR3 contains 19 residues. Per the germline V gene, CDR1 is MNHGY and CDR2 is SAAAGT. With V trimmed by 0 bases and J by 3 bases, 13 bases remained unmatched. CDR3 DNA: TGTGCCAGCAGTTACTCGATGGCCCCGCTAGCGGGAAAGACAGATACGCAGTATTTT. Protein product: CASSYSMAPLAGKTDTQYF.

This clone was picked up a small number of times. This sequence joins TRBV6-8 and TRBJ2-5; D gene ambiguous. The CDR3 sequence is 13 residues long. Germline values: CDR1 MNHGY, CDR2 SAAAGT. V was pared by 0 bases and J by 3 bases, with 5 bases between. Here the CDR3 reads CASSYSIEETQYF. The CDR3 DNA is TGTGCCAGCAGTTACTCAATCGAAGAGACCCAGTACTTC.

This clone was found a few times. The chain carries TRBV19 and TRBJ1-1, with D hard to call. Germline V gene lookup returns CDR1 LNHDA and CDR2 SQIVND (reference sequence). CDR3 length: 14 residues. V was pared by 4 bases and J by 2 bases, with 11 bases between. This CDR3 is CASSNPAANTEAFF. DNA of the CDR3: TGTGCCAGTAGTAACCCTGCCGCCAACACTGAAGCTTTCTTT.

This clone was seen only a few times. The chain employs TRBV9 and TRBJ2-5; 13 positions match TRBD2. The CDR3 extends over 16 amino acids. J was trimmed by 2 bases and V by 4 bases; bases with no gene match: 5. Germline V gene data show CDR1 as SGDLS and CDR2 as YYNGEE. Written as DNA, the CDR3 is TGTGCCAGCAGCCGCAGGACTAGCGGGAGACAAGAGACCCAGTACTTC. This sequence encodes CASSRRTSGRQETQYF.

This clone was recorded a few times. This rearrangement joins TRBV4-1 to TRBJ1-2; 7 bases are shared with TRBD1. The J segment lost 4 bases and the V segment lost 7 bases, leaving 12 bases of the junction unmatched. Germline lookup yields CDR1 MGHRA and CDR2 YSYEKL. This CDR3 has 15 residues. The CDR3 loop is CASTREKGQFYGYTF. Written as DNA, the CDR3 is TGCGCCAGCACCCGAGAGAAGGGACAGTTCTATGGCTACACCTTC.

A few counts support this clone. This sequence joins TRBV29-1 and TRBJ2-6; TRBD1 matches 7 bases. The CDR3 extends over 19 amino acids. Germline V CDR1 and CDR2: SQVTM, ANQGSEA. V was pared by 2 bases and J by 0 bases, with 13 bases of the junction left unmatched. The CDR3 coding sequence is TGCAGCGTTGAACTCGACAGGGTATCTCCTCACTCTGGGGCCAACGTCCTGACTTTC. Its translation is CSVELDRVSPHSGANVLTF.

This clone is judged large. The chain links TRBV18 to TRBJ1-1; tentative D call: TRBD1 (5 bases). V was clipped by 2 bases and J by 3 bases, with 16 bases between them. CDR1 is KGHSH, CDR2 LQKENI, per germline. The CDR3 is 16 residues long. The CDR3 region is CASSPSLREVDTEAFF. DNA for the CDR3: TGTGCCAGCTCACCATCCCTCAGGGAAGTCGACACTGAAGCTTTCTTT.

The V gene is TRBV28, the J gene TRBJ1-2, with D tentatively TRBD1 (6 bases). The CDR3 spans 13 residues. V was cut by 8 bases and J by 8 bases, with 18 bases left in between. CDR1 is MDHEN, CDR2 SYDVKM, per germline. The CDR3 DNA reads TGTGCCAGCTATCGTGGGGGGCGTAGAGGCTACACCTTC. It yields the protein CASYRGGRRGYTF.

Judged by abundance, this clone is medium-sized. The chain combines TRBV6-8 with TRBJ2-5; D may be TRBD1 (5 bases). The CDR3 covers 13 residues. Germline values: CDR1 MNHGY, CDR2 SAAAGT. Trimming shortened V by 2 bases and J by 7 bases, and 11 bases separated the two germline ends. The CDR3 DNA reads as TGTGCCAGCAGTTACCCCGACAGCCGGACCCAGTACTTC. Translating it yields CASSYPDSRTQYF.

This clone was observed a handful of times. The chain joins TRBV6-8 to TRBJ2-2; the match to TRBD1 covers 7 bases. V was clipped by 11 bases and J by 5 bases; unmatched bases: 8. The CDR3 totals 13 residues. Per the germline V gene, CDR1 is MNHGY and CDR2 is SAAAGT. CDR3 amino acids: CASATGETGELFF. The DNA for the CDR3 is TGTGCCTCAGCCACAGGGGAGACCGGGGAGCTGTTTTTT.

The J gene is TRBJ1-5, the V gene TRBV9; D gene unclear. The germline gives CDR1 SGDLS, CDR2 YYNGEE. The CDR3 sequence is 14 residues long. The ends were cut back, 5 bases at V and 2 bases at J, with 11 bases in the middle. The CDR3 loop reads CASSVEGGNQPQHF. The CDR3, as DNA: TGTGCCAGCAGTGTCGAGGGAGGCAATCAGCCCCAGCATTTT.

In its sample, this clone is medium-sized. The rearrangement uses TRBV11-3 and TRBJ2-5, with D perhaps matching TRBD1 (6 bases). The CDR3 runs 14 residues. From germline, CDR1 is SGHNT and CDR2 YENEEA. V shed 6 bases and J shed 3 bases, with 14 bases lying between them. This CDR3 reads CASRDGQLEETQYF. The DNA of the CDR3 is TGTGCCAGCAGGGATGGACAGTTAGAAGAGACCCAGTACTTC.

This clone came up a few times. CDR3 sequence reads: CASRSGLAGEMTDTQYF. CDR3 DNA sequence: TGTGCCAGCAGATCGGGACTAGCGGGAGAAATGACAGATACGCAGTATTTT. V is TRBV11-3 and J is TRBJ2-3; TRBD2 agrees at 14 bases. From germline, CDR1 is SGHNT and CDR2 YENEEA. Trimming at V came to 6 bases and at J to 3 bases, leaving 8 bases not matched to a gene. CDR3 length: 17 residues.

The CDR3 nucleotides are TGTGCCAGCTCACCACCGTGGAACCGATTCAGCTCTGGAAACACCATATATTTT. Its translation is CASSPPWNRFSSGNTIYF. The chain employs TRBV18 and TRBJ1-3, with D unclear. The CDR3 spans 18 residues. Germline assignment: CDR1 KGHSH and CDR2 LQKENI. V was cut by 0 bases and J by 0 bases, with 15 bases left in between.

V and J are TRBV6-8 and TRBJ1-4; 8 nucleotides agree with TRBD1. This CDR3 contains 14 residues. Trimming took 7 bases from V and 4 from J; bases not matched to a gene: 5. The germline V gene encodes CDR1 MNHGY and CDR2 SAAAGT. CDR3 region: CASTSGQVNEKLFF. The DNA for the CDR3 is TGTGCCAGCACTTCGGGACAGGTTAATGAAAAACTGTTTTTT.

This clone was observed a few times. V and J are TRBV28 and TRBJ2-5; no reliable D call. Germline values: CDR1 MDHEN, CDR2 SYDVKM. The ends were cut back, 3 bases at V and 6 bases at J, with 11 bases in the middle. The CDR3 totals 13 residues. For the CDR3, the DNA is TGTGCCAGCAGTTTGAACCCTTCCAAGACCCAGTACTTC. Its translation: CASSLNPSKTQYF.

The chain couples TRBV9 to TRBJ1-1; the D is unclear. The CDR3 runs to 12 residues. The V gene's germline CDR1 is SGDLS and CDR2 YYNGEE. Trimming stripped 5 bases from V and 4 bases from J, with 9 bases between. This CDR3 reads CASSFRFTEAFF. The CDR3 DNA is TGTGCCAGCAGTTTCAGGTTCACTGAAGCTTTCTTT.

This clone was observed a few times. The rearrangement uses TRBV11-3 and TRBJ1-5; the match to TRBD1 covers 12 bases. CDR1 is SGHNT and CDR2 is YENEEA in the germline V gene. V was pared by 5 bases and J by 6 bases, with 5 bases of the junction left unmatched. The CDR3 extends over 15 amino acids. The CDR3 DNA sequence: TGTGCCAGCAGCCCCGGGACAGGGGGCCCTCAGCCCCAGCATTTT. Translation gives CASSPGTGGPQPQHF.

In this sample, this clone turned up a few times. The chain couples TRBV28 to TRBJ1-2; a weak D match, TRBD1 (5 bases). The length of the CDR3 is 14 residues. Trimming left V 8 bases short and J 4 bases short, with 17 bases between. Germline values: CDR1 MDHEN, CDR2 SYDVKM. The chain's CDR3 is CASRPRGTTYGYTF. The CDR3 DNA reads TGTGCCAGCCGTCCGAGAGGGACGACCTATGGCTACACCTTC.

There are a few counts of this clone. For the CDR3, the DNA is TGTGCCAGCACAACCGCCTACGAGCAGTACTTC. Translating it yields CASTTAYEQYF. The rearrangement links TRBV6-9 to TRBJ2-7, with D unclear. CDR1 and CDR2 (germline): MNHGY, SVAAGI. Trimming took off 7 bases at V and 2 bases at J, with 6 bases between the two ends. The CDR3 has 11 residues.

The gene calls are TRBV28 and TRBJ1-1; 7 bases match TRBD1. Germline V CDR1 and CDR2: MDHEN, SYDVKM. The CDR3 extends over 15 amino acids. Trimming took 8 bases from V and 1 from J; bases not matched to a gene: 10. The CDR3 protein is CASRKRGQKNTEAFF. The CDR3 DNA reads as TGTGCCAGCCGAAAACGGGGACAGAAGAACACTGAAGCTTTCTTT.

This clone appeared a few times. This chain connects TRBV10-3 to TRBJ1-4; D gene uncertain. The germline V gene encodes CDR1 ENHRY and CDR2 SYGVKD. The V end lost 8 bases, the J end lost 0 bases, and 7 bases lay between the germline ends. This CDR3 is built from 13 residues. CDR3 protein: CAISPATNEKLFF. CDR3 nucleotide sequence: TGTGCCATCTCCCCAGCAACTAATGAAAAACTGTTTTTT.

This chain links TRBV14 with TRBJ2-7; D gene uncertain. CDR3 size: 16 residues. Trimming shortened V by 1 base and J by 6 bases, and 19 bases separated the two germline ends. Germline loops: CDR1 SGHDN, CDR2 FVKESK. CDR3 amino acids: CASSQVARVAQVEQYF. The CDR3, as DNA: TGTGCCAGCAGCCAAGTGGCCCGGGTAGCCCAGGTCGAGCAGTACTTC.

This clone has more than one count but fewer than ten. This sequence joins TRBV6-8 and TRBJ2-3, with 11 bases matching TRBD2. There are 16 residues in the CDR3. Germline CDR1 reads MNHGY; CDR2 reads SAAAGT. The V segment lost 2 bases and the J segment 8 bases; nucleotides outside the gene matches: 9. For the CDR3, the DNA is TGTGCCAGCAGTTACATGCTAGCGGGAGGACGGGGTACGCAGTATTTT. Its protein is CASSYMLAGGRGTQYF.

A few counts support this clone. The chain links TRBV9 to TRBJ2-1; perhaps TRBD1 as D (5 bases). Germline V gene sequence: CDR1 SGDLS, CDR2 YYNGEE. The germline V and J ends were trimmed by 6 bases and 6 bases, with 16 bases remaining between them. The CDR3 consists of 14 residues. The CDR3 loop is CASTIDSNVNEQFF. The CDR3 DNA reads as TGTGCCAGCACGATAGACAGTAACGTCAATGAGCAGTTCTTC.

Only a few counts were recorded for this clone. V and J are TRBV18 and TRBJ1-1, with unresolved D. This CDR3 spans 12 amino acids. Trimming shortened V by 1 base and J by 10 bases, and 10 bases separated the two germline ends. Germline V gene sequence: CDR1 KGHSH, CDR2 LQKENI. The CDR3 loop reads CASSPREGRAFF. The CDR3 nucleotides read TGTGCCAGCTCACCACGCGAGGGAAGAGCTTTCTTT. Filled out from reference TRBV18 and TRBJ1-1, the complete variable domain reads NAGVMQNPRHLVRRRGQEARLRCSPMKGHSHVYWYRQLPEEGLKFMVYLQKENIIDESGMPKERFSAEFPKEGPSILRIQQVVRGDSAAYFCASSPREGRAFFGQGTRLTVV.

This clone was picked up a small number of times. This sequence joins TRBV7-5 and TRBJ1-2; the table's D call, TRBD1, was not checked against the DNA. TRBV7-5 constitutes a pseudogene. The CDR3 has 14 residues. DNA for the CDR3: TGTGCCAGCAGCTTAGGACAGCTTAGCTATGGCTACACCTTC. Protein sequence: CASSLGQLSYGYTF.

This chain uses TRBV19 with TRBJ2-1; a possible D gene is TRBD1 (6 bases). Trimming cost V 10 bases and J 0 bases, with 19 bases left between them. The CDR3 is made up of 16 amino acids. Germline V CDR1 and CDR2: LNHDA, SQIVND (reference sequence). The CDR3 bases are TGTGCCACCAAGAGGGGGAGCGACCGCTCCTACAATGAGCAGTTCTTC. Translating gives CATKRGSDRSYNEQFF.

The CDR3 loop is CASSRGKGAETQYF. The CDR3 bases are TGTGCCAGCAGCCGGGGCAAGGGGGCAGAGACCCAGTACTTC. The chain links TRBV11-3 to TRBJ2-5; 7 positions match TRBD1. V shed 5 bases, J shed 4 bases, and the junction held 7 bases outside the gene matches. CDR3 length: 14 residues. CDR1 SGHNT and CDR2 YENEEA come from the germline V gene.

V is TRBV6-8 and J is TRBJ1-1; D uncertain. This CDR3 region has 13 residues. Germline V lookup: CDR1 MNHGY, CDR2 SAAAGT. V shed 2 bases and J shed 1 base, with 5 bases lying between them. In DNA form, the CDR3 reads TGTGCCAGCAGTTACGACGGGAACACTGAAGCTTTCTTT. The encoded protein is CASSYDGNTEAFF.